Listed below are T cell receptor beta chains from one sample, sequenced in a study of CD8 T cells in Susac syndrome. TCRdb re-called the immunoSEQ multiplex PCR reads with MiXCR, one entry per CDR3 protein. In the table there are roughly 44,000 distinct CDR3 sequences, 80% to 95% of which are singletons. The sequenced sample consisted of CD8+ T cells from PBMCs. The receptors derive from a human donor in good health. CDR3s include the opening cysteine and the closing phenylalanine or tryptophan. D genes are given only for firm matches. Part of the rows lack a size; the others show once, few, many or a class for expanded clones.

V: TRBV4-1; J: TRBJ1-4; D: NA; size: NA; CDR3: CASSQTGSNEKLFF; DNA: TGCGCCAGCAGCCAAACTGGATCTAATGAAAAACTGTTTTTT
V: TRBV27; J: TRBJ2-7; D: NA; size: NA; CDR3: CASSLAAPLNEQYF; DNA: TGTGCCAGCAGTTTAGCGGCTCCTCTGAACGAGCAGTACTTC
V: TRBV7-6; J: TRBJ2-7; D: TRBD2; size: NA; CDR3: CASSSPSGRSSYEQYF; DNA: TGTGCCAGCAGCTCCCCTAGCGGGAGGAGCTCCTACGAGCAGTACTTC
V: TRBV19; J: TRBJ1-5; D: NA; size: NA; CDR3: CASSIFRVSNQPQHF; DNA: TGTGCCAGTAGTATTTTTCGGGTTAGCAATCAGCCCCAGCATTTT
V: TRBV7-6; J: TRBJ2-1; D: NA; size: few; CDR3: CASSQLPEDEQFF; DNA: TGTGCCAGCAGCCAACTCCCAGAGGATGAGCAGTTCTTC
V: TRBV2; J: TRBJ1-5; D: NA; size: NA; CDR3: CASSERGFRNQPQHF; DNA: TGTGCCAGCAGTGAAAGGGGTTTTCGAAATCAGCCCCAGCATTTT
V: TRBV29-1; J: TRBJ1-1; D: NA; size: NA; CDR3: CSVAYYTEAFF; DNA: TGCAGCGTCGCATACTACACTGAAGCTTTCTTT
V: TRBV5-1; J: TRBJ2-7; D: TRBD1; size: NA; CDR3: CASSLDGTGGYEQYF; DNA: TGCGCCAGCAGCTTGGATGGGACAGGGGGCTACGAGCAGTACTTC
V: TRBV12-3/TRBV12-4; J: TRBJ2-2; D: NA; size: NA; CDR3: CASSSDRNTGELFF; DNA: TGTGCCAGCAGTTCAGACCGGAACACCGGGGAGCTGTTTTTT
V: TRBV27; J: TRBJ2-1; D: NA; size: NA; CDR3: CASSLKSPSYNEQFF; DNA: TGTGCCAGCAGTTTAAAATCCCCTTCCTACAATGAGCAGTTCTTC
V: TRBV4-1; J: TRBJ2-1; D: TRBD2; size: NA; CDR3: CASSQDRTSASREQFF; DNA: TGCGCCAGCAGCCAAGACCGGACTAGCGCCTCAAGGGAGCAGTTCTTC
V: TRBV29-1; J: TRBJ2-7; D: NA; size: NA; CDR3: CSVEGGIISVGSSRYEQYF; DNA: TGCAGCGTTGAAGGAGGAATTATATCTGTGGGTTCAAGTCGCTACGAGCAGTACTTC
V: TRBV15; J: TRBJ2-2; D: TRBD2; size: NA; CDR3: CATSRDRGDTGELFF; DNA: TGTGCCACCAGCAGAGATCGGGGGGACACCGGGGAGCTGTTTTTT
V: TRBV7-9; J: TRBJ2-5; D: TRBD1; size: NA; CDR3: CASSLWDRSQETQYF; DNA: TGTGCCAGCAGCTTATGGGACAGAAGCCAAGAGACCCAGTACTTC
V: TRBV19; J: TRBJ1-1; D: NA; size: once; CDR3: CASSIQGSTEAFF; DNA: TGTGCCAGTAGTATTCAGGGATCCACTGAAGCTTTCTTT
V: TRBV27; J: TRBJ2-7; D: NA; size: NA; CDR3: CASSLYGYYEQYF; DNA: TGTGCCAGCAGTTTGTATGGGTACTACGAGCAGTACTTC
V: TRBV4-1; J: TRBJ2-7; D: NA; size: NA; CDR3: CASSQVQVSDEQYF; DNA: TGCGCCAGCAGCCAAGTACAGGTATCTGACGAGCAGTACTTC
V: TRBV29-1; J: TRBJ1-1; D: NA; size: NA; CDR3: CSAQAGPGAFF; DNA: TGCAGCGCTCAGGCTGGTCCCGGAGCTTTCTTT
V: TRBV12-3/TRBV12-4; J: TRBJ2-5; D: NA; size: NA; CDR3: CASSSSDTQTQYF; DNA: TGTGCCAGCAGTTCCTCGGACACTCAGACCCAGTACTTC
V: TRBV19; J: TRBJ2-1; D: TRBD2; size: NA; CDR3: CASSVGLAAYSYNEQFF; DNA: TGTGCCAGTAGTGTGGGACTAGCGGCCTACTCCTACAATGAGCAGTTCTTC
V: TRBV7-9; J: TRBJ2-1; D: TRBD2; size: NA; CDR3: CASSPGGLAGGNEQFF; DNA: TGTGCCAGCAGCCCAGGGGGTCTAGCGGGAGGCAATGAGCAGTTCTTC
V: TRBV29-1; J: TRBJ2-1; D: NA; size: NA; CDR3: CSVAGRGEQFF; DNA: TGCAGCGTTGCGGGGAGAGGTGAGCAGTTCTTC
V: TRBV5-6; J: TRBJ2-5; D: NA; size: once; CDR3: CASSPFPGPQETQYF; DNA: TGTGCCAGCAGCCCATTTCCGGGACCTCAAGAGACCCAGTACTTC
V: TRBV28; J: TRBJ2-1; D: NA; size: NA; CDR3: CASSFEKSEQFF; DNA: TGTGCCAGCAGTTTCGAGAAGAGTGAGCAGTTCTTC
V: TRBV2; J: TRBJ2-7; D: NA; size: NA; CDR3: CASSAKVLYSYEQYF; DNA: TGTGCCAGCAGTGCCAAAGTGCTCTACTCCTACGAGCAGTACTTC
V: TRBV6-2/TRBV6-3; J: TRBJ2-7; D: NA; size: NA; CDR3: CASTAIEVYEQYF; DNA: TGTGCCAGCACCGCGATAGAGGTCTACGAGCAGTACTTC
V: TRBV14; J: TRBJ2-7; D: TRBD2; size: NA; CDR3: CASSQLADPLEQYF; DNA: TGTGCCAGCAGCCAACTAGCGGACCCGCTCGAGCAGTACTTC
V: TRBV13; J: TRBJ2-3; D: TRBD2; size: NA; CDR3: CASSSGLEEATQYF; DNA: TGTGCCAGCAGCTCGGGACTAGAGGAGGCTACGCAGTATTTT
V: TRBV9; J: TRBJ2-1; D: TRBD2; size: NA; CDR3: CASRGGHEQFF; DNA: TGTGCCAGCCGGGGGGGGCATGAGCAGTTCTTC